This T cell receptor beta chain was sequenced in a study of blood T cells in healthy people across ages. Primers used in a second PCR of roughly 7 to 12 cycles were a sample-barcoded 5' primer and a J-beta primer mix. TCRdb recomputed calls from the 5' RACE reads with MiXCR, one row per CDR3 protein. There are 780,000 or so distinct CDR3 sequences in the sample; 20% to 30% occur only once, and 3.7% lies in the top ten. Germline V gene sequence: CDR1 SGHVS, CDR2 FQNEAQ. V was cut by 3 bases and J by 0 bases, with 8 bases left in between. This CDR3 contains 15 residues. These data are also associated with another study on T cells of mothers and their children.

What was sequenced was blood. The source of this sequence is a boy under 18 in good health. The rearrangement joins TRBV7-8 to TRBJ2-2; D not resolved. The chain's CDR3 is CASSFESANTGELFF. CDR3 coding DNA: TGTGCCAGCAGCTTTGAGAGCGCGAACACCGGGGAGCTGTTTTTT.